This T cell receptor (beta chain) derives from a study of T cell clones after liver transplantation. The overall study: Immunosuppression withdrawal was tried within 2 years after liver transplantation in this trial. Until 12-24 months post-transplant, subjects got standard immunosuppression and no induction. Whole-study results and caveats: These preliminary findings come from unstandardized post-transplant sampling times. Low donor cell numbers restricted donor-reactive repertoire measurement in two subjects.

This clone was detected only once. The antigen remains unidentified. V dropped 6 bases and J dropped 0 bases, with 6 bases sitting between them. This CDR3 has 13 amino acids. In germline, CDR1 is MRHNA, CDR2 SNTAGT. Clones were sequenced by immunoSEQ multiplex PCR, and TCRdb holds only the in-frame ones, with some missing. The sample holds some 120,000 clones, approximately 90% seen once. This sample comprised CD4+ T cells from blood, obtained 12 months after liver transplant. This clonotype was obtained from a human patient who received a liver transplant. Some T cells may be transferred from the graft donor. This chain connects TRBV6-4 to TRBJ1-5; D is unresolved. CDR3 sequence: CASSQFSNQPQHF. The CDR3, as DNA: TGTGCCAGCAGCCAATTTAGCAATCAGCCCCAGCATTTT.